This entry lists 4 T cell receptor beta chains sequenced from one sample in a study of control samples from healthy donors and cancer patients. Method: immunoSEQ multiplex PCR; TCRdb's copy keeps in-frame clones and lacks some. The sample yields tens of thousands of clones, around 87% seen once. Sequencing used PBMCs. These receptors were obtained from a woman aged 45-65 years with head and neck cancer.

This clone turned up a few times. Relative to the germline gene, one junction end is altered; a read error may explain this. The V and J genes are TRBV28 and TRBJ2-5; tentatively, D is TRBD2 (5 bases). Germline CDR1 MDHEN, CDR2 SYDVKM. This CDR3 spans 13 amino acids. CDR3 nucleotides: TGTGCCAGCAGTACCCGGGGAACCGGAGGTTGTGACTTC. It codes for CASSTRGTGGCDF. Combining the CDR3 with reference TRBV28 and TRBJ2-5 gives the whole variable domain DVKVTQSSRYLVKRTGEKVFLECVQDMDHENMFWYRQDPGLGLRLIYFSYDVKMKEKGDIPEGYSVSREKKERFSLILESASTNQTSMYLCASSTRGTGGCDFGPGTRLLVL.

The chain combines TRBV6-5 with TRBJ1-2; D is perhaps TRBD1 (6 bases). Germline V gene data show CDR1 as MNHEY and CDR2 as SVGAGI. The CDR3 runs to 14 residues. V lost 8 bases and J 0 bases, leaving 13 bases between the germline ends. CDR3 region: CASWKGTSNYGYTF. As DNA, the CDR3 is TGTGCCAGCTGGAAGGGGACATCTAACTATGGCTACACCTTC.

The chain carries TRBV7-2 and TRBJ1-4, with 9 bases fitting TRBD1. The CDR3 is made up of 16 amino acids. Germline CDR1 is SGHTA and CDR2 is FQGNSA. With V trimmed by 4 bases and J by 7 bases, 10 bases remained unmatched. CDR3 coding DNA: TGTGCCAGCAGCTGGGACAACAGGGGGCAGGGTGAAAAACTGTTTTTT. Protein sequence: CASSWDNRGQGEKLFF.

The gene calls are TRBV6-2 or TRBV6-3 and TRBJ1-5; 11 nucleotides line up with TRBD1. The CDR3 extends over 17 amino acids. Per the germline V gene, CDR1 is MNHEY and CDR2 is SVGEGT. V shed 5 bases, J shed 1 base, and the junction held 7 bases outside the gene matches. The CDR3, as DNA: TGTGCCAGCAGTCGGACAGGGGGCGTCGAGAGCAATCAGCCCCAGCATTTT. This encodes CASSRTGGVESNQPQHF.